This TCR beta chain was documented in a study of early T cells in non-severe SARS-CoV-2 infection. Overall study context: Bulk RNA from unsorted whole blood was sequenced; chains were unpaired. Study-level points and caveats: VDJdb matching favored anti-spike CD8 responses, missing private and CD4 specificities.

In the library, individual cDNA molecules carried attached unique molecular identifiers. TCRdb itself ran the 5' RACE reads through MiXCR, one entry per CDR3 protein. This table has 25,000 to 30,000 distinct CDR3 sequences, 5% to 6% appearing once. In this sample, this clonotype turned up many times. Its antigen remains unidentified. The CDR3 is made up of 15 amino acids. CDR1 is MNHEY, CDR2 SMNVEV, per germline (reference sequence). V lost 3 bases to trimming and J lost 1 base, with 13 bases between them. Sequenced: whole blood. The rearrangement uses TRBV27 and TRBJ2-7; a possible D gene is TRBD1 (6 bases). This TCR came from an adult who was a healthcare worker with PCR-confirmed SARS-CoV-2 infection or an uninfected control (not recorded which). CDR3 region: CASSLAGDISYEQYF. CDR3 coding DNA: TGTGCCAGCAGTTTGGCAGGGGACATATCCTACGAGCAGTACTTC.